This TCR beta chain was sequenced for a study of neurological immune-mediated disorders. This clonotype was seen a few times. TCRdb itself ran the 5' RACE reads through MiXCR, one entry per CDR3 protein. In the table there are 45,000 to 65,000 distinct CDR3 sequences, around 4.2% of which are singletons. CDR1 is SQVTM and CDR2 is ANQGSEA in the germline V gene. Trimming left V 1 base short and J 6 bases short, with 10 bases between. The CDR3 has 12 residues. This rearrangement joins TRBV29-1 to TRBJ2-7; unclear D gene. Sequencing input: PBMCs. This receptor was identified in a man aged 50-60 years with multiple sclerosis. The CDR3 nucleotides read TGCAGCGTTGAAGCAAGCAGCTCCGAGCAGTACTTC. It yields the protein CSVEASSSEQYF.